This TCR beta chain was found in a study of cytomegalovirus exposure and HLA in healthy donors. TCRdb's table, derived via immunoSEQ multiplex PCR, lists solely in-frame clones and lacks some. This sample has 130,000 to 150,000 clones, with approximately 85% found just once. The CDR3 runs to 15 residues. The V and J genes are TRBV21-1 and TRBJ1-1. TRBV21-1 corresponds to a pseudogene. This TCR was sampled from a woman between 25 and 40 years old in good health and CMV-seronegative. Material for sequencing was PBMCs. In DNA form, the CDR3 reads TGTGCCAGCAGCCAACCCGGGGAGGAGGGGAATGAAGCTTTCTTT. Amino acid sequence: CASSQPGEEGNEAFF.